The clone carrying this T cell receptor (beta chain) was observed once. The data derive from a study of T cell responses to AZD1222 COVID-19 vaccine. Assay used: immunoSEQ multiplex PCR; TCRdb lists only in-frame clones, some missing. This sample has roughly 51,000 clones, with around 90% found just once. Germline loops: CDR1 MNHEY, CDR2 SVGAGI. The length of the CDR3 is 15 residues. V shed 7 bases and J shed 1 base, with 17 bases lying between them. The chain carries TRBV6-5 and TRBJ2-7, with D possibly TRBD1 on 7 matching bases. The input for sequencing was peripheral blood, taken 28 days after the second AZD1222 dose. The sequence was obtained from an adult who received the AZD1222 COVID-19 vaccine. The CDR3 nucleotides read TGTGCCAGCACCCCCCGCGGGACAGCGTCCTACGAGCAGTACTTC. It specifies CASTPRGTASYEQYF.